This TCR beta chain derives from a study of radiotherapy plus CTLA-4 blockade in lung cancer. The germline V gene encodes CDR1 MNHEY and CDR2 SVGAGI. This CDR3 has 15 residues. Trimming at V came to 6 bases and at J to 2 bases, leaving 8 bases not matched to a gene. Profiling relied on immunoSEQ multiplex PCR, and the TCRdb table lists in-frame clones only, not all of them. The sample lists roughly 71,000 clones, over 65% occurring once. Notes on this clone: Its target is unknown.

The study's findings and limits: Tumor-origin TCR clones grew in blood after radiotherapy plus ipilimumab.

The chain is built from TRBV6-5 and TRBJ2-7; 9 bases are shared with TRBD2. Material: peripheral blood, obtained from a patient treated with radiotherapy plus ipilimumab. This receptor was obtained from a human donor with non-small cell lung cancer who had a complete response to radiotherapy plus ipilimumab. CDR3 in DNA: TGTGCCAGCAGCCGCCTAGCGGGATACCCCTACGAGCAGTACGTC. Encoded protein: CASSRLAGYPYEQYV.